This T cell receptor beta chain was documented in a study of T-cell reconstitution after alpha-beta-depleted transplantation in children. Broader study findings: In patients about two months after transplant, alpha-beta T cells reportedly arose from several hundred expanded graft clones.

During its preparation, the TCRbeta library received unique molecular identifiers. TCRdb passed the PCR reads through MiXCR, listing each CDR3 protein once. The sample has 500,000 to 650,000 distinct CDR3 sequences; around 13% are singletons. Germline CDR1 and CDR2: DFQATT and SNEGSKA (reference sequence). The CDR3 contains 16 residues. V dropped 0 bases and J dropped 6; count of bases not matched to a gene: 9. Notes on this clonotype: The antigen is unknown.

The specimen was PBMCs, mostly from graft donor cells, collected 360 days after TCRalphabeta/CD19-depleted stem cell transplant. The rearrangement uses TRBV20-1 and TRBJ2-3; 10 bases align to TRBD1. This TCR derives from a male patient aged 10 to 17 who had a stem cell transplant for acute myeloid leukemia, so the T cells may come from the graft donor. CDR3 bases: TGCAGTGCTAGAGATTTCGGGACAGGGGAAAGGGATACGCAGTATTTT. It translates to CSARDFGTGERDTQYF.